This TCR beta chain was captured in a study of blood T cell repertoires in COVID-19. Study as a whole: T cells, B-cell-depleted T cells, or PBMCs supplied cDNA or gDNA.

V lost 0 bases, J lost 6 bases, and 3 bases stayed unmatched. The germline V gene encodes CDR1 SGHTA and CDR2 FQGNSA. This CDR3 spans 15 amino acids. TCRdb's copy holds only in-frame clones and misses some; the assay was immunoSEQ multiplex PCR. Of 150,000 to 200,000 clones listed, around four fifths are singletons. The sequence was obtained from a woman in her forties or fifties in a cohort exposed to, infected with or recovered from COVID-19 (not recorded which). The chain employs TRBV7-2 and TRBJ2-3, with 10 nucleotides matching TRBD2. The sequencing sample was made of PBMCs or T cells enriched from blood (not recorded which). The CDR3 protein is CASSLASGGTDTQYF. The CDR3 DNA sequence: TGTGCCAGCAGCTTAGCTAGCGGGGGGACGGATACGCAGTATTTT.